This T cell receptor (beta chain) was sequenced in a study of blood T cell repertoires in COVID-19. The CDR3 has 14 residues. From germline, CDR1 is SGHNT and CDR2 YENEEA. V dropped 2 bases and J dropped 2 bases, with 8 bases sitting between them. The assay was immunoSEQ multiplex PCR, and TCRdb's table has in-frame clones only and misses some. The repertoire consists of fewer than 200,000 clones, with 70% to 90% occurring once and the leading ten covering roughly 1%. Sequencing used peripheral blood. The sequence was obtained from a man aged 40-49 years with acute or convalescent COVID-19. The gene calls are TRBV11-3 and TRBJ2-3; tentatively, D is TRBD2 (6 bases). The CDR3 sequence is CASSLTGDTDTQYF. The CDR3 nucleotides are TGTGCCAGCAGCTTAACGGGGGACACAGATACGCAGTATTTT.